This TCR beta chain was identified in a study of vaccination effects on CD4 cells after COVID-19. Study findings and constraints: Marked clonal contraction of infection- and vaccine-induced clones was seen late after vaccination.

V lost 4 bases to trimming and J lost 6 bases; unmatched junction nucleotides: 8. Germline V gene data show CDR1 as KGHDR and CDR2 as SFDVKD. This CDR3 comprises 15 residues. Data came from immunoSEQ multiplex PCR; TCRdb stores just in-frame clones and leaves some out. The data show about 80,000 clones, roughly 80% seen once. Expansion of antigen-specific CD4+ T cells with viral peptide pools was carried out by the ViraFEST assay before sequencing. Subsequent to ten to eleven days of culture, CD4+ T cells were isolated. Each person got two doses of an mRNA SARS-CoV-2 vaccine, BNT162b2 or mRNA-1273. PBMC cultures contained 2 million or so cells per well, 9.5 to 10 IU/ml IL-2 and 10 ug/ml peptides. Turning to this clone: Antigen unknown.

This specimen was CD4+ T cells from PBMCs cultured with HCoV-OC43 spike peptides, taken after COVID-19 vaccination. Stated subset: HCoV-OC43 spike overlapping peptide pool stimulation. The chain recombines TRBV24-1 with TRBJ2-3, with TRBD1 matching over 8 bases. The sequence was obtained from a human donor who received a COVID-19 vaccine. CDR3 DNA: TGTGCCACCAGTGAACCCAGGGGGCCAGGGGATACGCAGTATTTT. Residues: CATSEPRGPGDTQYF.